This TCR beta chain comes out of a study of Graves' ophthalmopathy and Graves' hyperthyroidism. Study-level findings and limits: Classification of ophthalmopathy versus stable hyperthyroidism by a 13-signature model yielded around 91% sensitivity and roughly 81% specificity.

Patients were left out if they had other autoimmune diseases, uncontrolled infections, pregnancy or lactation. Orbital computed tomography and thyroid ultrasound, along with TRAb, serum thyroxine and clinical symptoms, underpinned diagnosis. This CDR3 region has 15 residues. The germline V and J ends were trimmed by 4 bases and 3 bases, with 12 bases remaining between them. Germline-derived CDR1 and CDR2 are MGHRA and YSYEKL. As the template, RNA transcripts were used to amplify TCR beta CDR3 regions. The authors performed first-round RT-PCR with HTBI primers and then a second-round multiplex PCR. Using its own MiXCR run on the multiplex PCR reads, TCRdb lists one record per CDR3 protein. The sample holds around 520,000 distinct CDR3 sequences, roughly 39% seen once. This clonotype was counted a single time. Its antigen is as yet unknown.

Sequenced material: peripheral blood or thyroid tissue (not recorded which). The sequence derives from an adult man with Graves' hyperthyroidism. The V gene is TRBV4-1, the J gene TRBJ2-2; perhaps TRBD2 as D (5 bases). The CDR3 DNA follows: TGCGCCAGCAGCCTGCTCCGGGGTTACACCGGGGAGCTGTTTTTT. As protein: CASSLLRGYTGELFF.